This T cell receptor beta chain came from a study of CD8 T cells in Susac syndrome. Study-wide results and limits: The study found that Susac CD8+ clonal expansion peaked in TEMRA cells and active patients.

The RNA input was about 0.45 to 1 ug, and it was reverse transcribed with random hexamers. TCRdb fed the immunoSEQ multiplex PCR reads into MiXCR, producing one record per CDR3 protein. The profile covers roughly 80,000 distinct CDR3 sequences, with around 94% appearing a single time and about 0.5% taken by the ten largest. V was cut by 6 bases and J by 1 base, with 14 bases left in between. The CDR3 contains 15 residues. For this clonotype: Antigen unknown.

Sequencing was performed on CD8+ T cells from PBMCs. This rearrangement joins TRBV12-3 or TRBV12-4 to TRBJ2-3, with a weak D call TRBD2 (5 bases). The clonotype was recovered from a human donor with Susac syndrome. CDR3 sequence reads: CASSNGLGGTDTQYF. The CDR3 region has the DNA TGTGCCAGCAGCAACGGACTTGGAGGCACAGATACGCAGTATTTT.